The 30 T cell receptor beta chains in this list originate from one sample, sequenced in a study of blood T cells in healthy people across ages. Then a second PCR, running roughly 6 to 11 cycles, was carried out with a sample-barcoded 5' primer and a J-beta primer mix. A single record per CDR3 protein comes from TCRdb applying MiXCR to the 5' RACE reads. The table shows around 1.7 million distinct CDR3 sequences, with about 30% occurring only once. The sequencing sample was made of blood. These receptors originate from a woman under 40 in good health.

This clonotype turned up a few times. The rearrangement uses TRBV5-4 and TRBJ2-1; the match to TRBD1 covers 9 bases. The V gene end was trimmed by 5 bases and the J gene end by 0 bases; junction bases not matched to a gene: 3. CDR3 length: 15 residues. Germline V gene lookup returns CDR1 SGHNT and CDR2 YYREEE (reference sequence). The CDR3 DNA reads TGTGCCAGCAGACAGACAGGGGGCTCCTACAATGAGCAGTTCTTC. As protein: CASRQTGGSYNEQFF.

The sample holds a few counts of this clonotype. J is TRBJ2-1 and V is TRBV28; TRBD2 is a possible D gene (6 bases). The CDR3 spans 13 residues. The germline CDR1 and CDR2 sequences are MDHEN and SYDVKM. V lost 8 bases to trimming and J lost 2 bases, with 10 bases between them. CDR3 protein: CASRRGTYNEQFF. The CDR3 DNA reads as TGTGCCAGCCGGAGGGGTACCTACAATGAGCAGTTCTTC.

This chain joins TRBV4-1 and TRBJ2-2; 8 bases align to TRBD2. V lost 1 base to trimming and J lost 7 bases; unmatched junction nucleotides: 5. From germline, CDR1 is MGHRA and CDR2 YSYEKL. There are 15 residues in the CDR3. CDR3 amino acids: CASSQARTSYGELFF. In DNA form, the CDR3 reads TGCGCCAGCAGCCAAGCCCGGACTAGCTACGGGGAGCTGTTTTTT.

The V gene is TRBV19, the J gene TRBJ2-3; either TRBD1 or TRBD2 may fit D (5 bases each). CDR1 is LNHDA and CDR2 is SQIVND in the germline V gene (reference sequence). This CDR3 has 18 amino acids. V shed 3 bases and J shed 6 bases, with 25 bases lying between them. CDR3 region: CASSIGVWDGEPADTQYF. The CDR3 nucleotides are TGTGCCAGTAGTATTGGTGTATGGGACGGAGAACCCGCGGATACGCAGTATTTT.

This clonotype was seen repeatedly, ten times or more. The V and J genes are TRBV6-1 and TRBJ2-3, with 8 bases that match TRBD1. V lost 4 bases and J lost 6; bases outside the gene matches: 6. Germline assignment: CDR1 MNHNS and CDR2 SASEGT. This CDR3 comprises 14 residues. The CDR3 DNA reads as TGTGCCAGCAGTGTACAGGGGGGCGACGATACGCAGTATTTT. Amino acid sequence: CASSVQGGDDTQYF.

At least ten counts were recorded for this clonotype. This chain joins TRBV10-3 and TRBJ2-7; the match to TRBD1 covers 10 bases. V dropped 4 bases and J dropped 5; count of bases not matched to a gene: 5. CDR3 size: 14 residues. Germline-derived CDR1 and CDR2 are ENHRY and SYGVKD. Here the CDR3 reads CAISGGQGVDEQYF. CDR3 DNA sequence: TGTGCCATCAGTGGAGGACAGGGGGTCGACGAGCAGTACTTC.

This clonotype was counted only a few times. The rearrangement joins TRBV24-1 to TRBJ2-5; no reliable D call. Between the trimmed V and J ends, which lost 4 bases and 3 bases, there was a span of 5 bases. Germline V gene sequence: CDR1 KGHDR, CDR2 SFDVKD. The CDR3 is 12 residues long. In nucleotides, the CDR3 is TGTGCCACCAGTGAACCAGAAGAGACCCAGTACTTC. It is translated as CATSEPEETQYF.

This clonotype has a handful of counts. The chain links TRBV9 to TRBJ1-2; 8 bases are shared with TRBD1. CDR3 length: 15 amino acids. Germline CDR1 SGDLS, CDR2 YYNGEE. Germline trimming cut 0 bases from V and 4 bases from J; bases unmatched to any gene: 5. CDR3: CASSVEDREGYGYTF. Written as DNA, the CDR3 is TGTGCCAGCAGCGTAGAGGACAGGGAAGGCTATGGCTACACCTTC.

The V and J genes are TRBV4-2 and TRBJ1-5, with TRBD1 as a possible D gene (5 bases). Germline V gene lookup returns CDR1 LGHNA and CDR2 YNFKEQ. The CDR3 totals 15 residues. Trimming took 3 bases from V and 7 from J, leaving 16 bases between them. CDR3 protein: CASSHSSQGQQPQHF. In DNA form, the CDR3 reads TGTGCCAGCAGCCATTCTAGCCAGGGTCAGCAGCCCCAGCATTTT.

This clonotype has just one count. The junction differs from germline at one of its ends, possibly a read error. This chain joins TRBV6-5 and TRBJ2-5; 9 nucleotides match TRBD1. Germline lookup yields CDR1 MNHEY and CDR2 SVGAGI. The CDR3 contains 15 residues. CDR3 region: CTSSPPGTGKETQYF. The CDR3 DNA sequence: TGTACCAGCAGTCCCCCTGGGACAGGGAAAGAGACCCAGTACTTC.

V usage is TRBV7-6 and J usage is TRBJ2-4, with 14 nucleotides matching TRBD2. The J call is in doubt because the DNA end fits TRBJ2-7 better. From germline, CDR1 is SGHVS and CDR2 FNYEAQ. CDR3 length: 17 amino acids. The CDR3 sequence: CASSWGLAGEKTYEQYF. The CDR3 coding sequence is TGTGCCAGCAGCTGGGGACTAGCGGGAGAGAAGACGTACGAGCAGTACTTC.

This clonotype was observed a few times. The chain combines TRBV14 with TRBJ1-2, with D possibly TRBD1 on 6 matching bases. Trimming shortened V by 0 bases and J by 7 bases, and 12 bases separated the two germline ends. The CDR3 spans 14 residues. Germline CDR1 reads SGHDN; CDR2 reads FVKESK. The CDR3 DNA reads TGTGCCAGCAGCCAAGACAGGGGCCACTTTGGCTACACCTTC. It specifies CASSQDRGHFGYTF.

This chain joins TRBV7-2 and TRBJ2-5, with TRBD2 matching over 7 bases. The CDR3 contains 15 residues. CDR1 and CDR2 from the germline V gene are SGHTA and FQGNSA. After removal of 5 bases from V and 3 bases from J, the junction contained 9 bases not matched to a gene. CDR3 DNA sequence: TGTGCCAGCAGCCGTCTGGGGGGGATAGAAGAGACCCAGTACTTC. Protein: CASSRLGGIEETQYF.

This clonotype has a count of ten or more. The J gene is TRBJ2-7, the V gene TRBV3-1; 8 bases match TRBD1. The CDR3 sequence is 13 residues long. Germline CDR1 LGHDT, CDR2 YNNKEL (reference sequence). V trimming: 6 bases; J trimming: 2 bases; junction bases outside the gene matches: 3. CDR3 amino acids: CASSRRGPYEQYF. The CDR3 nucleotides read TGTGCCAGCAGTCGCAGGGGGCCCTACGAGCAGTACTTC.

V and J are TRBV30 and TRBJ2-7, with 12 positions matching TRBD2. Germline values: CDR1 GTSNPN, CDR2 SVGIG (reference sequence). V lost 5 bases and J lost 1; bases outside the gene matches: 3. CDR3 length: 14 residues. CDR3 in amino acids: CAWSLAGGSYEQYF. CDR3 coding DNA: TGTGCCTGGTCACTAGCGGGAGGATCCTACGAGCAGTACTTC.

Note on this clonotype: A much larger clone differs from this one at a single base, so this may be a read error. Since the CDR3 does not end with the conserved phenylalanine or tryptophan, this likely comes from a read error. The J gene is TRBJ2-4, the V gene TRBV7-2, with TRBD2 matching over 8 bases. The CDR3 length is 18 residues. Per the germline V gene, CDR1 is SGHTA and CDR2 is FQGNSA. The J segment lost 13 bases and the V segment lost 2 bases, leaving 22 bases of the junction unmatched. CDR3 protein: CASSLSAQRPSGGLGQYL. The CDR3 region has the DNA TGTGCCAGCAGCTTAAGTGCGCAACGGCCCAGCGGGGGTCTCGGGCAGTACCTC.

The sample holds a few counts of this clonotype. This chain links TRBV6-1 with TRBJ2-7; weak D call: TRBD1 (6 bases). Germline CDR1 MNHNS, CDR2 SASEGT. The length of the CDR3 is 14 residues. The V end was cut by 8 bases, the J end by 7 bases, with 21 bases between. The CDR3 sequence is CASSPTGQSREQYF. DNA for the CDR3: TGTGCCAGCTCCCCCACCGGACAGTCCCGGGAGCAGTACTTC.

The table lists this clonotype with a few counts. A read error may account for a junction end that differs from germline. CDR3 DNA sequence: TGTGCCGGCAGCTCCGGGACAGCCAATTCACCCCTCCACTTT. Translating gives CAGSSGTANSPLHF. V and J are TRBV7-6 and TRBJ1-6; 7 nucleotides match TRBD1. CDR1 and CDR2 (germline): SGHVS, FNYEAQ. CDR3 length: 14 residues.

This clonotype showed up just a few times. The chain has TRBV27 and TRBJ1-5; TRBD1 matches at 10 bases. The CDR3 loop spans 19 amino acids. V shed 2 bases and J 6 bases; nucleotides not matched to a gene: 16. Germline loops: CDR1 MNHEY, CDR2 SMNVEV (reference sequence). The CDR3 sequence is CASSLNGQGGRLAVQPQHF. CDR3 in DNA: TGTGCCAGCAGTTTAAATGGACAGGGGGGGAGATTGGCGGTTCAGCCCCAGCATTTT.

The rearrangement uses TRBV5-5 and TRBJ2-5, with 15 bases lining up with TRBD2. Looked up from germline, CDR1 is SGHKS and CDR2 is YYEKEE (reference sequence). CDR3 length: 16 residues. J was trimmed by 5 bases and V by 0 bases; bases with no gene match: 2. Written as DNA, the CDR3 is TGTGCCAGCAGCTTGGAGGGGACTAGCGGGGGGGAGACCCAGTACTTC. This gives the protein CASSLEGTSGGETQYF.

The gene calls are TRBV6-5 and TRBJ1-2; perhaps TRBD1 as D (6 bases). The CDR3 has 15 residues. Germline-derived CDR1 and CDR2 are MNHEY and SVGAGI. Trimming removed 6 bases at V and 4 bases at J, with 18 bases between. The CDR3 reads CASRPGGGLFYGYTF. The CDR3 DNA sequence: TGTGCCAGCAGACCCGGGGGGGGGCTATTCTATGGCTACACCTTC.

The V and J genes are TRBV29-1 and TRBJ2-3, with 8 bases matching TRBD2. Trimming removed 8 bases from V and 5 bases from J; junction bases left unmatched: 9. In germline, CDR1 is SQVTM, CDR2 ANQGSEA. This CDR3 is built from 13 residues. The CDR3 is CSLSGGPKDTQYF. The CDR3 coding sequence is TGCAGCTTAAGCGGGGGTCCTAAAGATACGCAGTATTTT.

In nucleotides, the CDR3 is TGTGCCAGCAGATCGGGACAGGGAGAGTTAGAGACCCAGTACTTC. Translating it yields CASRSGQGELETQYF. The rearrangement uses TRBV2 and TRBJ2-5; 9 bases are shared with TRBD1. This CDR3 is built from 15 residues. V lost 6 bases and J lost 4; bases outside the gene matches: 9. CDR1 and CDR2 (germline): SNHLY, FYNNEI.

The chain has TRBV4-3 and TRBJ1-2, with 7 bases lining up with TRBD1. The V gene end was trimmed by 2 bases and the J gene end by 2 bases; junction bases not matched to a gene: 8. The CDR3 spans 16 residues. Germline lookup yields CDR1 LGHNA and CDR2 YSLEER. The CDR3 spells CASSQYLSTGNYGYTF. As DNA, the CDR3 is TGCGCCAGCAGCCAATACCTCTCGACAGGGAACTATGGCTACACCTTC.

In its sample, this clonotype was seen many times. The CDR3 is CASSLLREGGTDTQYF. CDR3 coding DNA: TGTGCCAGCAGTTTACTCAGGGAAGGCGGCACAGATACGCAGTATTTT. V usage is TRBV27 and J usage is TRBJ2-3, with D maybe TRBD1 (5 bases). Germline-derived CDR1 and CDR2 are MNHEY and SMNVEV (reference sequence). V shed 2 bases and J shed 1 base, with 13 bases lying between them. CDR3 length equals 16 residues.

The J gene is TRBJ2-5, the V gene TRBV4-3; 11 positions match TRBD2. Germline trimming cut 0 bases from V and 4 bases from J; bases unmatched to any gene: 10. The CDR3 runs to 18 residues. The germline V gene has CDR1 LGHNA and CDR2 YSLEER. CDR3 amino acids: CASSQEATLAGVGETQYF. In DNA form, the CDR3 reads TGCGCCAGCAGCCAAGAGGCCACACTAGCGGGAGTTGGAGAGACCCAGTACTTC.

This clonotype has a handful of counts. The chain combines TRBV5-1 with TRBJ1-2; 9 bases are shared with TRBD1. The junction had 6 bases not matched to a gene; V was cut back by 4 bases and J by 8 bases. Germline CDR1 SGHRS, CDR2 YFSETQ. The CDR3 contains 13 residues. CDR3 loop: CASSETTGGGYTF. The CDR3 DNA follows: TGCGCCAGCAGCGAAACGACAGGGGGAGGCTACACCTTC.

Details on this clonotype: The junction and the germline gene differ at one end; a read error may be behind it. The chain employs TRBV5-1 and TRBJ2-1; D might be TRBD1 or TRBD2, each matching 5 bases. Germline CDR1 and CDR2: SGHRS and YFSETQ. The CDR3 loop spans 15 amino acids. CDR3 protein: CANSFDPPRGNEQFF. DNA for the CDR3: TGCGCCAACAGCTTTGATCCCCCGAGGGGTAATGAGCAGTTCTTC.

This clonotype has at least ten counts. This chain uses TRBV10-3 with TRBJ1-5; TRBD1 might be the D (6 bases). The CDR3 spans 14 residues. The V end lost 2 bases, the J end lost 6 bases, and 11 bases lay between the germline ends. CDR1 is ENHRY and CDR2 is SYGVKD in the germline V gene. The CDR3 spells CAISEGTPLQPQHF. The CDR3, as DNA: TGTGCCATCAGTGAGGGGACACCCCTTCAGCCCCAGCATTTT.

The CDR3 sequence is CAWSVGRVEGSYNEQFF. The CDR3 coding sequence is TGTGCCTGGAGTGTAGGGCGCGTAGAAGGCTCCTACAATGAGCAGTTCTTC. The chain couples TRBV30 to TRBJ2-1; D is uncertain. The V end was cut by 0 bases, the J end by 0 bases, with 15 bases between. The CDR3 totals 17 residues. Germline CDR1 reads GTSNPN; CDR2 reads SVGIG (reference sequence).